Sequencing of this T cell receptor beta chain was carried out in a study of control samples from healthy donors and cancer patients. The CDR3 is made up of 11 amino acids. The trim removed 5 bases at V and 13 bases at J, leaving 5 bases unmatched. Germline V gives CDR1 SNHLY, CDR2 FYNNEI. Repertoires were generated with immunoSEQ multiplex PCR, while TCRdb's copy carries only in-frame clones and drops some. The sample has about 140,000 clones, around 90% seen once. Sequencing used blood. The sequence derives from a man under 40 in good health. The rearrangement uses TRBV2 and TRBJ2-1; 7 nucleotides line up with TRBD2. This CDR3 is CASSSSGTQFF. CDR3 nucleotide sequence: TGTGCCAGCAGTTCTAGCGGCACCCAGTTCTTC.